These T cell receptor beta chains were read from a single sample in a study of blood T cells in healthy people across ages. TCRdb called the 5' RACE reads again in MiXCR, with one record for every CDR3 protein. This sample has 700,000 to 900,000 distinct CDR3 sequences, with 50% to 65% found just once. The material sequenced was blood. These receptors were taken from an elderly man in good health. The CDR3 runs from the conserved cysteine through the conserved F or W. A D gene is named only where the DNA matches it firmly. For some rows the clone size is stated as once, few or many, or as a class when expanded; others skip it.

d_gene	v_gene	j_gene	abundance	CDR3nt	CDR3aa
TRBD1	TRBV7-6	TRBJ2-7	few	TGTGCCAGCAGCTTAGACTTGGGACAGGGGGCCTACGAGCAGTACTTC	CASSLDLGQGAYEQYF
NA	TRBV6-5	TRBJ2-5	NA	TGTGCCAGCAGTCCCCTCGGCCAGGGGGAGACCCAGTACTTC	CASSPLGQGETQYF
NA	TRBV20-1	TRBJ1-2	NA	TGCAGTGCTAGAGATCTTCCAGGGAGCTTCTATGGCTACACCTTC	CSARDLPGSFYGYTF
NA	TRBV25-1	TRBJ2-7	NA	TGTGCCAGCAGTGAATCCGTCCTCTCCTACGAGCAGTACTTC	CASSESVLSYEQYF
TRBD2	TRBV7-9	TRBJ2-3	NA	TGTGCCAGCAGCCCAATGGCGGGAGGTACGCAGTATTTT	CASSPMAGGTQYF
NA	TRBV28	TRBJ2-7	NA	TGTGCCGGCCGGGCAGCGACGACCTACGAGCAGTACTTC	CAGRAATTYEQYF
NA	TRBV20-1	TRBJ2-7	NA	TGCAGTGCTAGAGACGTCTCCTACGAGCAGTACTTC	CSARDVSYEQYF
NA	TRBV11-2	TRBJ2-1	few	TGTGCCAGCTTTGAAATCGGGCTAGCGAGTGAGCAGTTCTTC	CASFEIGLASEQFF
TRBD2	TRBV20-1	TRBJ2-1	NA	TGCAGTGTTCCCACCCTGGCGGCGGGAGGGCCCGACAATGAGCAGTTCTTC	CSVPTLAAGGPDNEQFF
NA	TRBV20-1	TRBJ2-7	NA	TGCAGCGCGCCGAGAGGCGAGCAGTACTTC	CSAPRGEQYF
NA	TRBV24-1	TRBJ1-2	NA	TGTGCCACCAGTGACCGTCTATTTGGCTACACCTTC	CATSDRLFGYTF
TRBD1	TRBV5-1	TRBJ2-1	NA	TGCGCCAGCAGCTGGGACAGGGGGTCAGGCAATGAGCAGTTCTTC	CASSWDRGSGNEQFF
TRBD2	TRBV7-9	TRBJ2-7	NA	TGTGCCAGCAGCTTAGGGGGGGGTGCTACCTACGAGCAGTACTTC	CASSLGGGATYEQYF
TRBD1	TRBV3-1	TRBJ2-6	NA	TGTGCCAACAGCCAAGGGGACAGGACCTCTGGGGCCAACGTCCTGACTTTC	CANSQGDRTSGANVLTF
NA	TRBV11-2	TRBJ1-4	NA	TGTGCCAGCAGGCCTCTACAGGGTGAAAAACTGTTTTTT	CASRPLQGEKLFF
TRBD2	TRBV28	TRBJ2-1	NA	TGTGCCAGCAGTTTAGCGGGAGGGGACGTCAATGAGCAGTTCTTC	CASSLAGGDVNEQFF
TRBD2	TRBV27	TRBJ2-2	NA	TGTGCCAGCAGTCTGAGGACTAGCGGGGCCGGGGGGACCGGGGAGCTGTTTTTT	CASSLRTSGAGGTGELFF
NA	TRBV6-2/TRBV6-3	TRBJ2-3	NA	TGTGCCAGCAGTCTTCTAGTGCGTAGATACGCGTATTTT	CASSLLVRRYAYF
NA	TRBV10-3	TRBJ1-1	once	TGTGCCATCAGTGAGTGGCGGGGGAACACTGAAGCTTTCTTT	CAISEWRGNTEAFF
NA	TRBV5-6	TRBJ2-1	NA	TGTGCCAGCAGCACCTGGACAGGCGGGACCCAGTTCTTC	CASSTWTGGTQFF
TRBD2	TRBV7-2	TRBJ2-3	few	TGTGCCAGCAGGCCTAGCGGGAGAGGAACAGATACGCAGTATTTT	CASRPSGRGTDTQYF
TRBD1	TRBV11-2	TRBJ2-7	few	TGTGCCAGCAGCCGGGACAGGAGATCCTACGAGCAGTACTTC	CASSRDRRSYEQYF
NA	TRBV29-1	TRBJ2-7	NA	TGCAGCGTTGAAGCTCAAACGGAAAGGGGTCCCTACGAGCAGTACTTC	CSVEAQTERGPYEQYF
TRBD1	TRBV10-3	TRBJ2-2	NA	TGTGCCATCAGGATTGGACAGGGGTCTGCGAACACCGGGGAGCTGTTTTTT	CAIRIGQGSANTGELFF
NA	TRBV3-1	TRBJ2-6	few	TGTGCCAGCAGCCAATCTAGCTCTGGGGCCAACGTCCTGACTTTC	CASSQSSSGANVLTF
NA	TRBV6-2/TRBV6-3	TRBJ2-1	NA	TGTGCCAGCAATGACCGAGGTGGGCGGTTCTTC	CASNDRGGRFF
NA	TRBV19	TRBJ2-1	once	TGTGCCAGTATACCCAGGGCAGGCAATGAGCAGTTCTTC	CASIPRAGNEQFF
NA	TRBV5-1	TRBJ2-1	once	TGCGCCAGCAGCCCGACCCCTGGGCTCTACAATGAGCAGTTCTTC	CASSPTPGLYNEQFF
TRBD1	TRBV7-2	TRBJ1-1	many	TGTGCCAGCAGCCAACAGGGGGCTTCTGAAGCTTTCTTT	CASSQQGASEAFF
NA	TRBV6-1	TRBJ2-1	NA	TGTGTCAGCAACTCCGGGACTGCTGACAATGAGCAGTTCTTC	CVSNSGTADNEQFF
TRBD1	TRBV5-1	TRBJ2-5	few	TGCGCCAGCAGCTTGGAGGGCAGGGGGAATCAAGAGACCCAGTACTTC	CASSLEGRGNQETQYF
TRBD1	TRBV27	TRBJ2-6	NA	TGTGCCAGCAGTGGGACAGGGACGACTGGGGCCAACGTCCTGACTTTC	CASSGTGTTGANVLTF
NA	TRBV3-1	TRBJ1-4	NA	TGTGCCAGCAGCCTCGGCAGGGCTAATGAAAAACTGTTTTTT	CASSLGRANEKLFF
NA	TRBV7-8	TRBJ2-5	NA	TGTACCAGCAGCCTCACAGGGACAGAGACCCAGTACTTC	CTSSLTGTETQYF
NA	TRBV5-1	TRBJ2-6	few	TGCGCCAGCAGCTTGGGAACAGGGACTGGGGCCAACGTCCTGACTTTC	CASSLGTGTGANVLTF
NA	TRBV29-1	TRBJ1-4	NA	TGCAGCGTCTCGGGACTAGATGAAAAACTGTTTTTT	CSVSGLDEKLFF
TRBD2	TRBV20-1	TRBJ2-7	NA	TGCAGTGCTCACGTTAGCGGGAGAGGCTCCTACAATGAGCAGTACTTC	CSAHVSGRGSYNEQYF
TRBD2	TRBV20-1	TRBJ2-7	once	TGCAGTGCTAAGCTTACTAGCGGGACCCTCGAGCAGTACTTC	CSAKLTSGTLEQYF
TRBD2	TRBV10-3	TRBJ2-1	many	TGTGCCATCAGATCCGGGACTACTACCTACAATGAGCAGTTCTTC	CAIRSGTTTYNEQFF
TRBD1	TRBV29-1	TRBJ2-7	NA	TGCAGCGTTCCTGGGACAGAGGATTCCTACGAGCAGTACTTC	CSVPGTEDSYEQYF
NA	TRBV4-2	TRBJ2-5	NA	TGTGCCAGCAGCCCAAGGGAAAGCAATTGGGGGGAGACCCAGTACTTC	CASSPRESNWGETQYF
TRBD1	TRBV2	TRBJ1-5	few	TGTGCCAGCAGCGGGACAGATACCAATCAGCCCCAGCATTTT	CASSGTDTNQPQHF
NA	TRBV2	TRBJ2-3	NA	TGTGCCAGCAGTGAAGCCAGGCCTAATACGCAGTATTTT	CASSEARPNTQYF
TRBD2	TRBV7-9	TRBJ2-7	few	TGTGCCAGCAGCTCTACTAGCGGAACAAGCTCCTACGAGCAGTACTTC	CASSSTSGTSSYEQYF
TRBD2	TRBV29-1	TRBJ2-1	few	TGCAGCCTTGGACTAGCCTACAATGAGCAGTTCTTC	CSLGLAYNEQFF
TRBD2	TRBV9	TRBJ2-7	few	TGTGCCAGCAGCGTAGCGGGTAGCGGGACCTCCTACGAGCAGTACTTC	CASSVAGSGTSYEQYF
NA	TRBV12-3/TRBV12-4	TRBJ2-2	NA	TGTGCCAGCAGTTTTCGCGGGGAGCTGTTTTTT	CASSFRGELFF
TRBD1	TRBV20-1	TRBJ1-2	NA	TGCAGTACCCGAGCCGGGACAGCCTATGGCTACACCTTC	CSTRAGTAYGYTF
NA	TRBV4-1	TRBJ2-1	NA	TGCGCCAGCAGCCTCTTCGAGGACAGTTCCGAGCAGTTCTTC	CASSLFEDSSEQFF
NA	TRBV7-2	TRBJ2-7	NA	TGTGCCAGCAGCGCCCCGGGAGTACCGTGGGAGCAGTACTTC	CASSAPGVPWEQYF
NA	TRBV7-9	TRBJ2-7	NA	TGTGCCAGCAGTTTAGGGGACCCTAGCTCCTACGAGCAGTACTTC	CASSLGDPSSYEQYF
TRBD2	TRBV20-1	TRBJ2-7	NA	TGCAGTGCACTCAGCGGGACTGACGAGCAGTACTTC	CSALSGTDEQYF
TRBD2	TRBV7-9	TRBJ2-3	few	TGTGCCAGCAGCGGGAGGACTAGCGGAGGTGGCACAGATACGCAGTATTTT	CASSGRTSGGGTDTQYF
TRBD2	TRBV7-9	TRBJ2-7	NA	TGTGCCAGCAGCTCCGGACTAGCGGGAGATAAGCGCTACAATGAGCAGTACTTC	CASSSGLAGDKRYNEQYF
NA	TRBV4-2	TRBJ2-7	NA	TGTGCCAGCAGTCGTTGGGGGCCAAACGAGCAGTACTTC	CASSRWGPNEQYF
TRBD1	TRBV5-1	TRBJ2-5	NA	TGCGCCAGCAGCCCCGAGACAGGGATCCAAGAGACCCAGTACTTC	CASSPETGIQETQYF
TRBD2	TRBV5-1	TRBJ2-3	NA	TGCGCCAGCAGCTTGGGGCTAGCGGGATTGCACAGATACGCGTATTTT	CASSLGLAGLHRYAYF
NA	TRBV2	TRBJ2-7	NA	TGTGCCAGCAGTGGCCCGGGACAAATTCCCGAGCAGTACTTC	CASSGPGQIPEQYF
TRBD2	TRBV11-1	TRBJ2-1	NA	TGTGCCAGCAGCTCGCCAGCCGGGACTAGCGGGAGCGATGAGCAGTTCTTC	CASSSPAGTSGSDEQFF